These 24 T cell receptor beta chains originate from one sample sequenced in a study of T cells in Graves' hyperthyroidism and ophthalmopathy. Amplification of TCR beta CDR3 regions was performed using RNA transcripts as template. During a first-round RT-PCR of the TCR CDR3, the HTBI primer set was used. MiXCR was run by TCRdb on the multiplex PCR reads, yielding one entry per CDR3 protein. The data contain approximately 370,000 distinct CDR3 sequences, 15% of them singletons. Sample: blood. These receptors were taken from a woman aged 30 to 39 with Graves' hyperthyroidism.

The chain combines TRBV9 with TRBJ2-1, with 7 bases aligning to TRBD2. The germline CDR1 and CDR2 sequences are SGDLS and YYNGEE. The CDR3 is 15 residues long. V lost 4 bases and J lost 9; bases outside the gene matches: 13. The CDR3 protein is CASSPSGLPMGEQFF. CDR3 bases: TGTGCCAGCAGCCCATCGGGACTACCCATGGGTGAGCAGTTCTTC.

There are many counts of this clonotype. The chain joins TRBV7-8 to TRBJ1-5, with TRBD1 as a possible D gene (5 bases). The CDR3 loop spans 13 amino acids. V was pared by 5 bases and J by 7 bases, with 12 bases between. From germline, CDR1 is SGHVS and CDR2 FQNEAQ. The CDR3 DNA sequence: TGTGCCAGCAGCCTCAGGGTCGGGCAGCCCCAGCATTTT. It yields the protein CASSLRVGQPQHF.

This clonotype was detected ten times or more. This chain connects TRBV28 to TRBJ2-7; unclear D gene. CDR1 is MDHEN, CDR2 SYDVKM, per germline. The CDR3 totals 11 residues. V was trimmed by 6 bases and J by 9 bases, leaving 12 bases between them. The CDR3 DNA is TGTGCCAGCAGGGCCCAGATCGGGCAGTACTTC. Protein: CASRAQIGQYF.

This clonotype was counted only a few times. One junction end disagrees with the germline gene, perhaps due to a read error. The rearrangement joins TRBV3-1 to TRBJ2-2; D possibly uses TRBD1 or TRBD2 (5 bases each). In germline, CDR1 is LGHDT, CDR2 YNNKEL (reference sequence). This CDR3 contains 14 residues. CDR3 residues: CASSRGVDTGELFF. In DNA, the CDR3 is TGTGCCAGTAGCCGAGGGGTTGACACCGGGGAGCTGTTTTTT.

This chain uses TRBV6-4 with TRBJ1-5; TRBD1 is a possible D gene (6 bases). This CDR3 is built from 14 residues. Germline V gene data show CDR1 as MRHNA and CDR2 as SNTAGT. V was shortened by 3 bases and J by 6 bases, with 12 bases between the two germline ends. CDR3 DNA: TGTGCCAGCAGTGAAGCACAGGGCCTTCAGCCCCAGCATTTT. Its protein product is CASSEAQGLQPQHF.

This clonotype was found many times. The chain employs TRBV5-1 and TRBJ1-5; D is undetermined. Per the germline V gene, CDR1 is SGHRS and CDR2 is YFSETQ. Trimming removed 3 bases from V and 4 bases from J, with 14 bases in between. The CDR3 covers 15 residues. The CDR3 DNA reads TGCGCCAGCAGCTACGACCCGGGCAAAAATCAGCCCCAGCATTTT. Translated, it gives CASSYDPGKNQPQHF.

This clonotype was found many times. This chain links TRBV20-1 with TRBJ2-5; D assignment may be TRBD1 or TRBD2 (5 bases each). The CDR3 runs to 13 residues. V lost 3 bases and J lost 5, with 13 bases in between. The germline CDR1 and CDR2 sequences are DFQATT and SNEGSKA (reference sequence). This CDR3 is CSARGPHLETQYF. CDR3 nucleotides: TGCAGTGCTAGGGGACCGCATTTGGAGACCCAGTACTTC.

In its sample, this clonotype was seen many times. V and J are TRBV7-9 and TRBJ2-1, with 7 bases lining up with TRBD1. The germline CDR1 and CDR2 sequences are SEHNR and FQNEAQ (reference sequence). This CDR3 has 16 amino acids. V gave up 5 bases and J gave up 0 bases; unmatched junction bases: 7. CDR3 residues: CASSPRTGHSYNEQFF. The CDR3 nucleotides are TGTGCCAGCAGCCCGAGGACAGGACACTCCTACAATGAGCAGTTCTTC.

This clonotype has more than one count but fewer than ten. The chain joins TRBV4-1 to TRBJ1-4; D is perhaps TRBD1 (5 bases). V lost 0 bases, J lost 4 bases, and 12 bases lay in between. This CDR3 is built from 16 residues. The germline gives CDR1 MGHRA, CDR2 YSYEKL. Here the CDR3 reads CASSQEPGADNEKLFF. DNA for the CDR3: TGCGCCAGCAGCCAAGAACCTGGGGCCGATAATGAAAAACTGTTTTTT.

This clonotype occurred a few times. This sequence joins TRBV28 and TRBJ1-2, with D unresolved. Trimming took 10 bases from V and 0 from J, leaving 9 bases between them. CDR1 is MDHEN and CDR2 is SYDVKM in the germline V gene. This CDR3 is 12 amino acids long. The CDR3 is CATQSSNYGYTF. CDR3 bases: TGTGCCACACAGAGTTCTAACTATGGCTACACCTTC.

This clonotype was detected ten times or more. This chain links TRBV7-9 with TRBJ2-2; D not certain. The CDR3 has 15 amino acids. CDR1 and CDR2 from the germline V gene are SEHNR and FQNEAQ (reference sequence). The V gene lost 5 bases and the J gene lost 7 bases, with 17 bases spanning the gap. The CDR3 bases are TGTGCCAGCAGCCCGACGGCTTTTCGGATCGGGGAGCTGTTTTTT. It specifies CASSPTAFRIGELFF.

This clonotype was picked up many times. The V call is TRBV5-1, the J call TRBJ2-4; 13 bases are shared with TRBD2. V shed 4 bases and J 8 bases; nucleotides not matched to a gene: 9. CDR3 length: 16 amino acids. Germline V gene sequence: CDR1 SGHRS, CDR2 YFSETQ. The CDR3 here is CASSVGTSGVRDIQYF. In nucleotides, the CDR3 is TGCGCCAGCAGCGTTGGGACTAGCGGGGTACGGGACATTCAGTACTTC. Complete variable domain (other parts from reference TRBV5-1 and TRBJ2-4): KAGVTQTPRYLIKTRGQQVTLSCSPISGHRSVSWYQQTPGQGLQFLFEYFSETQRNKGNFPGRFSGRQFSNSRSEMNVSTLELGDSALYLCASSVGTSGVRDIQYFGAGTRLSVL.

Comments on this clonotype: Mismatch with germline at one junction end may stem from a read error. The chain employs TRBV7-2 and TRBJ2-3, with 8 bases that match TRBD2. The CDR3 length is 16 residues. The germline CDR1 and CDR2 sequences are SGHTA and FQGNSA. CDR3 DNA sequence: TGTGCCGGCAGCGGGCCCTTAGCGGGGAACATAGATACGCAGTATTTT. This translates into CAGSGPLAGNIDTQYF.

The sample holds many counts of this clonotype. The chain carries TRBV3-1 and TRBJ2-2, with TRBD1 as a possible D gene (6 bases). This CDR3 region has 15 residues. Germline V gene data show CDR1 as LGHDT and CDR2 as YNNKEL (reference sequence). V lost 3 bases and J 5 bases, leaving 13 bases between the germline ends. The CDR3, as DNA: TGTGCCAGCAGCCAGGGGGCAGGGAAGACCGGGGAGCTGTTTTTT. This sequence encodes CASSQGAGKTGELFF.

The chain's CDR3 is CASSPMALAGGLEQFF. DNA of the CDR3: TGTGCCAGCAGCCCCATGGCTCTAGCGGGAGGGTTGGAGCAGTTCTTC. The gene calls are TRBV7-3 and TRBJ2-1, with TRBD2 identical over 12 bases. Germline V gene lookup returns CDR1 SGHTA and CDR2 FQGTGA. The CDR3 sequence is 16 residues long. J was trimmed by 10 bases and V by 5 bases; bases with no gene match: 12. Full variable domain (missing parts from reference TRBV7-3 and TRBJ2-1): GAGVSQTPSNKVTEKGKYVELRCDPISGHTALYWYRQSLGQGPEFLIYFQGTGAADDSGLPNDRFFAVRPEGSVSTLKIQRTERGDSAVYLCASSPMALAGGLEQFFGPGTRLTVL.

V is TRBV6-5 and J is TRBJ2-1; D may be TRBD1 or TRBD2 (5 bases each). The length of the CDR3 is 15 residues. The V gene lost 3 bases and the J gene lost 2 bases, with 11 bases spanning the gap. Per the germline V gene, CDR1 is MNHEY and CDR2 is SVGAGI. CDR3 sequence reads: CASSYSQGAYNEQFF. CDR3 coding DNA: TGTGCCAGCAGTTATTCTCAGGGAGCCTACAATGAGCAGTTCTTC.

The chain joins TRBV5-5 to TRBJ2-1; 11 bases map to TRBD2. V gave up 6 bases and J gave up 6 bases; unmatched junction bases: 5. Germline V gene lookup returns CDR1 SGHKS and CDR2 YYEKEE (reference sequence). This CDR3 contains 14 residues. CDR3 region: CASTPGLAVNEQFF. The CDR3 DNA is TGTGCCAGCACCCCGGGACTAGCGGTCAATGAGCAGTTCTTC.

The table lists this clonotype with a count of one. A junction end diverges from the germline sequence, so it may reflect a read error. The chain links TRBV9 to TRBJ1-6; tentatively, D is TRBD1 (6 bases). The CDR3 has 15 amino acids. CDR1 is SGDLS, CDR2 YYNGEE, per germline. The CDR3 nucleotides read TGTGCCAGCAGCGTAGGGGGCAGGGGAACTTCACACCTCCACTTT. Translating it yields CASSVGGRGTSHLHF.

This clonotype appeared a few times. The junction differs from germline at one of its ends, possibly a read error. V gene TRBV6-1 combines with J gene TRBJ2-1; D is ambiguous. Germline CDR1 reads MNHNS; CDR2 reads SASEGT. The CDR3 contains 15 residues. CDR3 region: CASSEEIGPYNEQLF. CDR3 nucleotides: TGTGCCAGCAGTGAAGAAATCGGGCCGTACAATGAGCAGCTCTTC.

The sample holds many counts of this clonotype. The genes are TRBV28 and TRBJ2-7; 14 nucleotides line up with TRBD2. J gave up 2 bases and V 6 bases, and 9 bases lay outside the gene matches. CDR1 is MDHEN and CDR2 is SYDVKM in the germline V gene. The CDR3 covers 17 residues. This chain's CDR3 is CASRPGTSGRATYEQYF. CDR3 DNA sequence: TGTGCCAGCAGGCCCGGGACTAGCGGGAGAGCGACCTACGAGCAGTACTTC.

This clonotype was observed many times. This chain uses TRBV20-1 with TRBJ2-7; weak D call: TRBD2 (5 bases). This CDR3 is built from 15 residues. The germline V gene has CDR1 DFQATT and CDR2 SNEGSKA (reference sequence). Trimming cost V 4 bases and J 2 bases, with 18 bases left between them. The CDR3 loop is CSATRTRLIPYEQYF. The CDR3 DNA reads TGCAGTGCTACCCGGACTCGGTTAATCCCCTACGAGCAGTACTTC.

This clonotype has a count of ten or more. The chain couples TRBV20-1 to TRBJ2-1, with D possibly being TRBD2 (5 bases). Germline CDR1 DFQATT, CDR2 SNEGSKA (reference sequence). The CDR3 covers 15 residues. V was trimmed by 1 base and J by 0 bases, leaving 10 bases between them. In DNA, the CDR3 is TGCAGTGCTAGAGGACGGGCGGGCTCCTACAATGAGCAGTTCTTC. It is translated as CSARGRAGSYNEQFF.

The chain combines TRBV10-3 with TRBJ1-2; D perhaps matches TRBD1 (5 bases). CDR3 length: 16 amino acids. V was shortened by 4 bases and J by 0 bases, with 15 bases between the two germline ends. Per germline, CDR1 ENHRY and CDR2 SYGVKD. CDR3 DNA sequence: TGTGCCATCAGTGGCCCTACGGGGGGGGCTAACTATGGCTACACCTTC. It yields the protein CAISGPTGGANYGYTF.

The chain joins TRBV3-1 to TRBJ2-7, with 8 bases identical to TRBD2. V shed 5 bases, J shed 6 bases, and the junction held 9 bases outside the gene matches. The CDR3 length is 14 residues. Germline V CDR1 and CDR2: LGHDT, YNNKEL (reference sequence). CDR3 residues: CASSRAGGIGEQYF. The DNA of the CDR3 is TGTGCCAGCAGCAGGGCGGGAGGAATCGGCGAGCAGTACTTC.